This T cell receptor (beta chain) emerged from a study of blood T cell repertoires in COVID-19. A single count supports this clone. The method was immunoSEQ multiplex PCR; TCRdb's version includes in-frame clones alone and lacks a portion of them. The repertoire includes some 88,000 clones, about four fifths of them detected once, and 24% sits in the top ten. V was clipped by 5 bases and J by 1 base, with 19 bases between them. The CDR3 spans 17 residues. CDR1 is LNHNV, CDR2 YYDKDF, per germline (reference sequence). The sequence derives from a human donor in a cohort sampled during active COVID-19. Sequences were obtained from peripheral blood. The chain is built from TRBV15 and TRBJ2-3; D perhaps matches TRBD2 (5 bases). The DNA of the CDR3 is TGTGCCACCAGCGGCAAAATGGGTGGGCGGGGCACAGATACGCAGTATTTT. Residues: CATSGKMGGRGTDTQYF.